This is a list of T cell receptor beta chains from one sample in a study of blood T cell repertoires in COVID-19. Profiled with immunoSEQ multiplex PCR; TCRdb holds only in-frame clones, not every one. The sample has a few hundred thousand clones; around 90% are singletons. Sequenced material: peripheral blood. The source of these receptors is a woman in her fifties or sixties with COVID-19, enrolled during active disease. Both conserved end residues are part of each CDR3. A D gene is named only where the DNA matches it firmly. Where a row states a size, it is once, few, many or the class of an expanded clone; other rows omit it.

clone size: -; V gene: TRBV4-2; J gene: TRBJ2-6; D gene: TRBD2; CDR3 DNA: TGTGCCAGCAGCCAAGATATCGGGGGGGGTTCTGGGGCCAACGTCCTGACTTTC; CDR3 protein: CASSQDIGGGSGANVLTF
clone size: once; V gene: TRBV19; J gene: TRBJ1-4; D gene: -; CDR3 DNA: TGTGCCAGTACCTCACCTAAGTATCCTGGACTGTTTTTT; CDR3 protein: CASTSPKYPGLFF
clone size: -; V gene: TRBV7-9; J gene: TRBJ1-4; D gene: TRBD1; CDR3 DNA: TGTGCCAGCAGCAGAACGACAGGGCCGGAAAAACTGTTTTTT; CDR3 protein: CASSRTTGPEKLFF
clone size: -; V gene: TRBV19; J gene: TRBJ2-3; D gene: TRBD2; CDR3 DNA: TGTGCCAGTAGTGTCGTAGCGGGCGGATCAGATACGCAGTATTTT; CDR3 protein: CASSVVAGGSDTQYF
clone size: -; V gene: TRBV6-1; J gene: TRBJ1-6; D gene: -; CDR3 DNA: TGTGCCAGCAGTGAAGATCGTGGGGCCTCAAGGTCACCCCTCCACTTT; CDR3 protein: CASSEDRGASRSPLHF
clone size: -; V gene: TRBV19; J gene: TRBJ1-4; D gene: -; CDR3 DNA: TGTGCCAGTAGATTCGCGGCGGGTGCAACTAATGAAAAACTGTTTTTT; CDR3 protein: CASRFAAGATNEKLFF
clone size: -; V gene: TRBV6-5; J gene: TRBJ1-1; D gene: -; CDR3 DNA: TGTGCCACCATGAAGGGGGGGACTGAAGCTTTCTTT; CDR3 protein: CATMKGGTEAFF
clone size: -; V gene: TRBV5-5; J gene: TRBJ2-7; D gene: TRBD1; CDR3 DNA: TGTGCCAGCAGGTGGACAGGGGAAGAGCAGTACTTC; CDR3 protein: CASRWTGEEQYF
clone size: -; V gene: TRBV7-6; J gene: TRBJ1-2; D gene: -; CDR3 DNA: TGTGCCAGCAGCTTAGATGAGGACACATCCTATGGCTACACCTTC; CDR3 protein: CASSLDEDTSYGYTF
clone size: -; V gene: TRBV18; J gene: TRBJ2-2; D gene: -; CDR3 DNA: TGTGCCAGCTCACCAGGTCGCGGGCCCAACACCGGGGAGCTGTTTTTT; CDR3 protein: CASSPGRGPNTGELFF
clone size: -; V gene: TRBV19; J gene: TRBJ2-2; D gene: TRBD2; CDR3 DNA: TGTGCCAGTAGTATAGCTCGACTAGCGGGGGGGCCCGGGGAGCTGTTTTTT; CDR3 protein: CASSIARLAGGPGELFF
clone size: -; V gene: TRBV13; J gene: TRBJ2-7; D gene: TRBD1; CDR3 DNA: TGTGCCAGCAGCCAGGGACAGGGTTATCACGAGCAGTACTTC; CDR3 protein: CASSQGQGYHEQYF
clone size: -; V gene: TRBV6-5; J gene: TRBJ2-1; D gene: TRBD1; CDR3 DNA: TGTGCCAGCAGTTACTCCTGGGACAGGTCATACAATGAGCAGTTCTTC; CDR3 protein: CASSYSWDRSYNEQFF
clone size: -; V gene: TRBV4-1; J gene: TRBJ1-6; D gene: -; CDR3 DNA: TGCGCCAGCAGCCGGGGGCTTGATAATTCACCCCTCCACTTT; CDR3 protein: CASSRGLDNSPLHF
clone size: -; V gene: TRBV5-6; J gene: TRBJ2-3; D gene: -; CDR3 DNA: TGTGCCAGCAGCTCCTCAGGTGTGGATACGCAGTATTTT; CDR3 protein: CASSSSGVDTQYF
clone size: -; V gene: TRBV15; J gene: TRBJ2-7; D gene: -; CDR3 DNA: TGTGCCACCAGCAAGGGGTACTACGAGCAGTACTTC; CDR3 protein: CATSKGYYEQYF
clone size: -; V gene: TRBV4-1; J gene: TRBJ1-2; D gene: -; CDR3 DNA: TGCGCCAGCAGCTGGAGTTCTTATGGCTACACCTTC; CDR3 protein: CASSWSSYGYTF
clone size: -; V gene: TRBV11-1; J gene: TRBJ2-2; D gene: TRBD2; CDR3 DNA: TGTGCCAGCAGCTCCCGACTAGCGGGGGGCACCGGGGAGCTGTTTTTT; CDR3 protein: CASSSRLAGGTGELFF
clone size: -; V gene: TRBV21-1; J gene: TRBJ1-1; D gene: -; CDR3 DNA: TGTGCCAGCAGCAAAGTGGACAAGGGGAATCAGAACACTGAAGCTTTCTTT; CDR3 protein: CASSKVDKGNQNTEAFF
clone size: -; V gene: TRBV14; J gene: TRBJ1-1; D gene: -; CDR3 DNA: TGTGCCAGCAGCCAAGCCCCCTCTGAAGCTTTCTTT; CDR3 protein: CASSQAPSEAFF
clone size: -; V gene: TRBV4-1; J gene: TRBJ2-3; D gene: TRBD1; CDR3 DNA: TGCGCCAGCAGCCAAACCGGGACAGGTGGATCTGATACGCAGTATTTT; CDR3 protein: CASSQTGTGGSDTQYF
clone size: -; V gene: TRBV7-9; J gene: TRBJ1-2; D gene: TRBD1; CDR3 DNA: TGTGCCAGCAGCTTAGGACAGGGTACGTCCTATGGCTACACCTTC; CDR3 protein: CASSLGQGTSYGYTF
clone size: -; V gene: TRBV10-3; J gene: TRBJ1-5; D gene: TRBD1; CDR3 DNA: TGTGCCATCAGTGACCCAGGGACAGGGGGTGTTCAGCCCCAGCATTTT; CDR3 protein: CAISDPGTGGVQPQHF
clone size: -; V gene: TRBV7-8; J gene: TRBJ2-1; D gene: -; CDR3 DNA: TGTGCCAGCAGCTTCCAGCAACTAAATGAGCAGTTCTTC; CDR3 protein: CASSFQQLNEQFF
clone size: -; V gene: TRBV5-4; J gene: TRBJ2-5; D gene: TRBD2; CDR3 DNA: TGTGCCAGCACACCGGGCGTGGAAGCGGGGGAGACCCAGTACTTC; CDR3 protein: CASTPGVEAGETQYF
clone size: -; V gene: TRBV27; J gene: TRBJ2-4; D gene: TRBD1; CDR3 DNA: TGTGCCAGCAGTTTCTCGACCGGGACAGGGGGTATTCAGTACTTC; CDR3 protein: CASSFSTGTGGIQYF
clone size: once; V gene: TRBV7-6; J gene: TRBJ1-5; D gene: TRBD1; CDR3 DNA: TGTGCCAGCAGCTTGGGGACAGGGCGAGTTCAGCCCCAGCATTTT; CDR3 protein: CASSLGTGRVQPQHF